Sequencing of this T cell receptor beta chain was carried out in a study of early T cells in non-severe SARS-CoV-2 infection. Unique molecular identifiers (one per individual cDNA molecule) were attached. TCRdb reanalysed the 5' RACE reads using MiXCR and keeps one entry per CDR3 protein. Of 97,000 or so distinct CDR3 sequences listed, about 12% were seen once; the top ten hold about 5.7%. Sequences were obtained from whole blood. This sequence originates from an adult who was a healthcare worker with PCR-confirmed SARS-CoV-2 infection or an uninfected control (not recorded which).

The CDR3 coding sequence is TGTGCCAGTAGTACCCACGAAGCGGGAGCCTACGAGCAGTACTTC. It codes for CASSTHEAGAYEQYF. This sequence joins TRBV19 and TRBJ2-7; 8 bases fit TRBD2. CDR3 length: 15 amino acids. Germline trimming cut 4 bases from V and 2 bases from J; bases unmatched to any gene: 7. Per the germline V gene, CDR1 is LNHDA and CDR2 is SQIVND (reference sequence).